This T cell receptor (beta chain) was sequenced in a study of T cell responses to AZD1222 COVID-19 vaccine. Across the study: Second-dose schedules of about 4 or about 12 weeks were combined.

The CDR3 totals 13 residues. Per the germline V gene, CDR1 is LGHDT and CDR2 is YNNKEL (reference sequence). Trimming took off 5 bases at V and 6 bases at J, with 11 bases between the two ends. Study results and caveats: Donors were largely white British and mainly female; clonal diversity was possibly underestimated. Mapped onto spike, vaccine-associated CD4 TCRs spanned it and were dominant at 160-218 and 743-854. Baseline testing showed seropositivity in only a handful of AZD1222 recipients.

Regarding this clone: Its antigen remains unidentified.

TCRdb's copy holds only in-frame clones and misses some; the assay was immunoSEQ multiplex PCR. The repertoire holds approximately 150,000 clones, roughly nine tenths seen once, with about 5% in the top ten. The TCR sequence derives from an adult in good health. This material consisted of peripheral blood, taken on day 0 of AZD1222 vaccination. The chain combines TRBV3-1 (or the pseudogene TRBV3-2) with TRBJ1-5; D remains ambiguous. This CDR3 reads CASSGTAGQPQHF. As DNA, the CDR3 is TGTGCCAGCAGCGGAACAGCGGGTCAGCCCCAGCATTTT.